This is a list of T cell receptor beta chains from one sample in a study of PD-L1 blockade in urothelial cancer. TCRdb's copy holds only in-frame clones and misses some; the assay was immunoSEQ multiplex PCR. This sample yields around 93,000 clones, of which over 65% are seen a single time; around 7.7% belongs to the top ten. The sequenced sample was PBMCs, obtained around atezolizumab (anti-PD-L1) treatment. The receptors were sampled from a man between 65 and 80 years old with urothelial cancer. The CDR3 runs from the conserved cysteine through the conserved F or W. The D gene is left open where the match is weak. A clone size is listed for some rows: how often the clone was seen (once, few, many), or a class if it is expanded.

D gene: .; J gene: TRBJ2-5; clone size: .; V gene: TRBV6-1; CDR3 DNA: TGTGCCAGCAGCGTTCTGGGAGGGGGAGAGACCCAGTACTTC; CDR3 protein: CASSVLGGGETQYF
D gene: TRBD2; J gene: TRBJ2-7; clone size: .; V gene: TRBV27; CDR3 DNA: TGTGCCAGCAGTTCTCCGGGGGGGGGAGAGTACGAGCAGTACTTC; CDR3 protein: CASSSPGGGEYEQYF
D gene: .; J gene: TRBJ1-4; clone size: .; V gene: TRBV28; CDR3 DNA: TGTGCCAGCAGTCCCCCCGTGGGCGAAAAACTGTTTTTT; CDR3 protein: CASSPPVGEKLFF
D gene: TRBD1; J gene: TRBJ2-5; clone size: .; V gene: TRBV11-3; CDR3 DNA: TGTGCCAGCAGCCTAGGACAGGGAAGAGACCAAGAGACCCAGTACTTC; CDR3 protein: CASSLGQGRDQETQYF
D gene: .; J gene: TRBJ1-1; clone size: once; V gene: TRBV11-2; CDR3 DNA: TGTGCCAGCAGCTTAGATATCGCCCGCGGAGCTTTCTTT; CDR3 protein: CASSLDIARGAFF
D gene: .; J gene: TRBJ2-3; clone size: .; V gene: TRBV9; CDR3 DNA: TGTGCCAGCAGCGTAGGGGCGTTCACAGATACGCAGTATTTT; CDR3 protein: CASSVGAFTDTQYF
D gene: .; J gene: TRBJ2-2; clone size: few; V gene: TRBV9; CDR3 DNA: TGTGCCAGCAGCCCCCTCACTAGCACCACCGGGGAGCTGTTTTTT; CDR3 protein: CASSPLTSTTGELFF
D gene: TRBD1; J gene: TRBJ1-1; clone size: .; V gene: TRBV5-1; CDR3 DNA: TGCGCCAGCAGCCTGGGACAGGGGGTCCCTGAAGCTTTCTTT; CDR3 protein: CASSLGQGVPEAFF
D gene: TRBD1; J gene: TRBJ2-7; clone size: once; V gene: TRBV7-2; CDR3 DNA: TGTGCCAGCAGTCGGACAGGGGGCCCCTACGAGCAGTACTTC; CDR3 protein: CASSRTGGPYEQYF
D gene: TRBD2; J gene: TRBJ2-6; clone size: .; V gene: TRBV7-2; CDR3 DNA: TGTGCCAGCCGGAAAGGGGGACTAGCGGGATCTGGGGCCAACGTCCTGACTTTC; CDR3 protein: CASRKGGLAGSGANVLTF
D gene: TRBD1; J gene: TRBJ1-6; clone size: many; V gene: TRBV2; CDR3 DNA: TGTGCCAGCAGAACGGGACAGGGGTATAATTCACCCCTCCACTTT; CDR3 protein: CASRTGQGYNSPLHF
D gene: TRBD1; J gene: TRBJ2-7; clone size: few; V gene: TRBV6-1; CDR3 DNA: TGTGCCAGTGGACAGGGGTGGGCCTACGAGCAGTACTTC; CDR3 protein: CASGQGWAYEQYF
D gene: .; J gene: TRBJ1-2; clone size: .; V gene: TRBV7-8; CDR3 DNA: TGTGCCAGCAGCTCGTCCGTACAGGGCTATGGCTACACCTTC; CDR3 protein: CASSSSVQGYGYTF
D gene: TRBD2; J gene: TRBJ2-6; clone size: .; V gene: TRBV7-6; CDR3 DNA: TGTGCCAGCAGCTTAGAGGGACTAGCGATCGCTGGGGCCAACGTCCTGACTTTC; CDR3 protein: CASSLEGLAIAGANVLTF
D gene: TRBD1; J gene: TRBJ2-2; clone size: .; V gene: TRBV5-1; CDR3 DNA: TGCGCCAGCAGCTTACAGGGGTTGGGCACCGGGGAGCTGTTTTTT; CDR3 protein: CASSLQGLGTGELFF
D gene: .; J gene: TRBJ1-6; clone size: .; V gene: TRBV9; CDR3 DNA: TGTGCCAGCAGCCCAGGGACTAGTGCCGTGGTTTCACCCCTCCACTTT; CDR3 protein: CASSPGTSAVVSPLHF
D gene: .; J gene: TRBJ1-5; clone size: .; V gene: TRBV2; CDR3 DNA: TGTGCCAGCAGTGCAGGGTCCCCCAATCAGCCCCAGCATTTT; CDR3 protein: CASSAGSPNQPQHF
D gene: .; J gene: TRBJ2-6; clone size: few; V gene: TRBV5-1; CDR3 DNA: TGCGCCAGCAGCTTGGGGGCTTCGGGGGCCAACGTCCTGACTTTC; CDR3 protein: CASSLGASGANVLTF
D gene: .; J gene: TRBJ2-5; clone size: .; V gene: TRBV7-2; CDR3 DNA: TGTGCCAGCAGCCTGCAGTCTCAAGAGACCCAGTACTTC; CDR3 protein: CASSLQSQETQYF
D gene: TRBD1; J gene: TRBJ1-5; clone size: .; V gene: TRBV19; CDR3 DNA: TGTGCCAGTACCATCCGGGGGGCAGGGGGCCGTGGCAATCAGCCCCAGCATTTT; CDR3 protein: CASTIRGAGGRGNQPQHF
D gene: .; J gene: TRBJ2-2; clone size: .; V gene: TRBV7-2; CDR3 DNA: TGTGCCAGCAGCTCATACACCGGGGAGCTGTTTTTT; CDR3 protein: CASSSYTGELFF
D gene: .; J gene: TRBJ2-7; clone size: many; V gene: TRBV18; CDR3 DNA: TGTGCCAGCTCACCCCCCGCCCACAGGGCCGCCTACGAGCAGTACTTC; CDR3 protein: CASSPPAHRAAYEQYF
D gene: .; J gene: TRBJ1-1; clone size: .; V gene: TRBV7-3; CDR3 DNA: TGTGCCAGCAGCTTAACGGGCGGGAAGAACACTGAAGCTTTCTTT; CDR3 protein: CASSLTGGKNTEAFF
D gene: .; J gene: TRBJ2-7; clone size: .; V gene: TRBV5-1; CDR3 DNA: TGCGCCAGCAGCTCCTCAGGAATCACCTACGAGCAGTACTTC; CDR3 protein: CASSSSGITYEQYF